Following are 3 T cell receptor beta chains from one sample sequenced in a study of TIL therapy for anti-PD-1-resistant metastatic lung cancer. This was the immunoSEQ v3 assay. The method was immunoSEQ multiplex PCR; TCRdb's version includes in-frame clones alone and lacks a portion of them. The data hold approximately 45,000 clones, with around 80% observed a single time. Time point of the sample: pre-treatment sample, taken before nivolumab and TIL therapy. Sequenced here: blood, sampled at baseline. The source of these receptors is a man in his sixties or seventies with non-small cell lung cancer.

This clone has more than one count but fewer than ten. V is TRBV2 and J is TRBJ1-6, with D possibly matching TRBD1 (6 bases). Germline V lookup: CDR1 SNHLY, CDR2 FYNNEI. This CDR3 has 14 amino acids. V shed 5 bases and J shed 8 bases, with 13 bases lying between them. Here the CDR3 reads CASSKNNRDSPLHF. The DNA of the CDR3 is TGTGCCAGCAGTAAGAACAACAGGGATTCACCCCTCCACTTT.

This clone was seen only a few times. J is TRBJ2-2 and V is TRBV7-9; 8 bases agree with TRBD2. The trim removed 5 bases at V and 5 bases at J, leaving 4 bases unmatched. CDR3 length: 14 residues. From germline, CDR1 is SEHNR and CDR2 FQNEAQ (reference sequence). CDR3: CASSPGGDTGELFF. Written as DNA, the CDR3 is TGTGCCAGCAGCCCGGGAGGGGATACCGGGGAGCTGTTTTTT.

The chain couples TRBV9 to TRBJ2-1, with D perhaps TRBD2 (5 bases). Germline-derived CDR1 and CDR2 are SGDLS and YYNGEE. There are 15 residues in the CDR3. Trimming left V 0 bases short and J 5 bases short, with 12 bases between. The CDR3 sequence: CASSVDEGGHNEQFF. The CDR3 region has the DNA TGTGCCAGCAGCGTAGACGAGGGCGGGCACAATGAGCAGTTCTTC.